Following are 24 T cell receptor beta chains from one sample sequenced in a study of T cell clusters in autoimmune cytopenias. TRB was amplified by touch-down multiplex PCR, primer pools A and B combined. TCRdb re-called the multiplex PCR reads and shows each CDR3 protein once, DNA omitted. The sample includes 6,000 to 8,500 distinct CDR3 sequences. TRB amplification used approximately 250 ng of peripheral blood genomic DNA. This same sample was also taken into another study, of T cell repertoires in aging, cancer and after chemotherapy.

Sequencing was performed on peripheral blood. These receptors all stem from a human donor in good health.

This clonotype is deemed medium-sized (0.01 to 0.1%) by its frequency. The chain employs TRBV5-5 and TRBJ2-3; TCRdb returns TRBD2, unconfirmable since there is no DNA. CDR1 is SGHKS and CDR2 is YYEKEE in the germline V gene (reference sequence). This CDR3 has 16 residues. CDR3 sequence: CASSSQPFSLADTQYF.

The chain uses TRBV5-4 and TRBJ2-2; TCRdb outputs TRBD2, but without DNA this stays unchecked. The germline V gene encodes CDR1 SGHNT and CDR2 YYREEE (reference sequence). This CDR3 contains 18 residues. The CDR3 spells CASSSGLLAGTLTGELFF.

This clonotype is medium-sized by frequency. The CDR3 loop is CASSRTDPYGYTF. This chain links TRBV12-3 or TRBV12-4 with TRBJ1-2. The CDR3 contains 13 residues.

This clonotype is identified as medium-sized from frequency. The rearrangement uses TRBV27 and TRBJ2-7; the TCRdb D gene call, TRBD1, has no DNA to confirm it. Germline-derived CDR1 and CDR2 are MNHEY and SMNVEV (reference sequence). The CDR3 length is 14 residues. CDR3: CASTSRTALNEQYF.

The chain recombines TRBV20-1 with TRBJ1-1. CDR3 length: 16 residues. Germline CDR1 and CDR2: DFQATT and SNEGSKA (reference sequence). The CDR3 loop reads CSATPAVGLRAAEAFF.

This chain connects TRBV6-5 to TRBJ1-2; as DNA is missing, the TRBD1 call by TCRdb cannot be tested. CDR1 MNHEY and CDR2 SVGAGI come from the germline V gene. This CDR3 is built from 15 residues. The CDR3 loop reads CASTEETGAPSGYTF.

This chain uses TRBV11-2 with TRBJ2-2; checking the TCRdb D call of TRBD1 is not possible without DNA. Germline loops: CDR1 SGHAT, CDR2 FQNNGV. The CDR3 has 15 residues. The CDR3 sequence: CASSRQATNTGELFF.

The V call is TRBV7-9, the J call TRBJ1-1; the D call from TCRdb, TRBD1, cannot be confirmed without DNA. Per germline, CDR1 SEHNR and CDR2 FQNEAQ (reference sequence). This CDR3 spans 15 amino acids. The CDR3 region is CASSLARTGNTEAFF.

The chain joins TRBV19 to TRBJ1-1. The germline CDR1 and CDR2 sequences are LNHDA and SQIVND (reference sequence). The CDR3 consists of 14 residues. CDR3 loop: CASSMQATNTEAFF.

Judged by frequency, this clonotype is medium-sized (0.01 to 0.1%). The rearrangement links TRBV12-3 or TRBV12-4 to TRBJ2-1; checking the TCRdb D call of TRBD1 is not possible without DNA. The CDR3 totals 15 residues. This CDR3 is CASSLTTGTTNEQFF.

The chain combines TRBV5-1 with TRBJ1-6. Per germline, CDR1 SGHRS and CDR2 YFSETQ. The CDR3 runs to 15 residues. CDR3 protein: CASSLVGEGNSPLHF.

This rearrangement joins TRBV7-2 to TRBJ2-2; TCRdb calls TRBD1, which cannot be checked without DNA. The length of the CDR3 is 19 residues. Germline assignment: CDR1 SGHTA and CDR2 FQGNSA. This chain's CDR3 is CASSSRWATGTGGGGELFF.

This clonotype is called medium-sized (0.01 to 0.1%) based on its frequency. The chain carries TRBV13 and TRBJ2-7; without DNA, the TCRdb call of TRBD2 cannot be checked. Per germline, CDR1 PRHDT and CDR2 FYEKMQ (reference sequence). This CDR3 contains 11 residues. The CDR3 is CASSRTHEQYF.

The J gene is TRBJ1-2, the V gene TRBV30; with no DNA, the TCRdb D assignment of TRBD1 cannot be verified. Germline-derived CDR1 and CDR2 are GTSNPN and SVGIG (reference sequence). The CDR3 spans 15 residues. CDR3 in amino acids: CAWSVLQGFPYGYTF.

This chain connects TRBV12-3 or TRBV12-4 to TRBJ2-1. The CDR3 is 13 residues long. The CDR3 here is CASSLARDNEQFF.

V is TRBV5-1 and J is TRBJ2-5; TCRdb returns TRBD1, unconfirmable since there is no DNA. Germline V gives CDR1 SGHRS, CDR2 YFSETQ. This CDR3 is 13 amino acids long. This chain's CDR3 is CATFWTVQETQYF.

The chain carries TRBV18 and TRBJ2-7. This CDR3 spans 14 amino acids. Germline CDR1 is KGHSH and CDR2 is LQKENI. CDR3 residues: CASSPSGVDGEQYF.

This clonotype is identified as medium-sized from frequency. The gene calls are TRBV24-1 and TRBJ2-1; checking the TCRdb D call of TRBD1 is not possible without DNA. Germline CDR1 is KGHDR and CDR2 is SFDVKD. The length of the CDR3 is 15 residues. CDR3 protein: CATSDRGGVNGEQFF.

This clonotype is identified as medium-sized from frequency. CDR3 region: CASSPIGTGSFYEQYF. The J gene is TRBJ2-7, the V gene TRBV6-1; the D gene TCRdb calls, TRBD1, cannot be checked with no DNA. Germline V CDR1 and CDR2: MNHNS, SASEGT. The CDR3 covers 16 residues.

The CDR3 spells CASSPRPKGPLFSYEQYF. The chain combines TRBV5-6 with TRBJ2-7; without DNA, the TCRdb call of TRBD2 cannot be checked. The CDR3 runs to 18 residues. Germline V gene data show CDR1 as SGHDT and CDR2 as YYEEEE.

According to its frequency, this clonotype is medium-sized (0.01 to 0.1%). The chain combines TRBV6-1 with TRBJ2-6; the D call from TCRdb, TRBD1, cannot be confirmed without DNA. Germline V gene lookup returns CDR1 MNHNS and CDR2 SASEGT. The CDR3 is 17 residues long. CDR3 region: CASSDGFRGSGANVLTF.

The chain couples TRBV5-1 to TRBJ2-7; the D gene TCRdb calls, TRBD1, cannot be checked with no DNA. Germline CDR1 and CDR2: SGHRS and YFSETQ. CDR3 length equals 14 residues. The CDR3 protein is CASSSGTVSYEQYF.

The chain recombines TRBV12-3 or TRBV12-4 with TRBJ2-5. The CDR3 loop spans 12 amino acids. CDR3: CASSLQRETQYF.

This chain links TRBV19 with TRBJ1-1. CDR3 size: 13 residues. CDR1 and CDR2 from the germline V gene are LNHDA and SQIVND (reference sequence). The CDR3: CASSDNMNTEAFF.